These 27 T cell receptor beta chains came from one sample sequenced in a study of cytomegalovirus exposure and HLA in healthy donors. 13 Jbeta primers and 60 Vbeta primers were used for the PCR. The protocol was immunoSEQ multiplex PCR, while the TCRdb copy is restricted to in-frame clones and leaves out a portion. This sample has about 140,000 clones, with about 80% found just once. What was sequenced was PBMCs. These receptors were obtained from a woman aged 40-49 years in good health and CMV-seronegative.

The chain combines TRBV28 with TRBJ2-2, with 8 bases aligning to TRBD1. The CDR3 runs 14 residues. With V trimmed by 8 bases and J by 6 bases, 8 bases remained unmatched. Germline V gives CDR1 MDHEN, CDR2 SYDVKM. Here the CDR3 reads CASLTDRVSGELFF. CDR3 nucleotides: TGTGCCAGCCTAACGGACAGGGTATCCGGGGAGCTGTTTTTT.

This rearrangement joins TRBV4-1 to TRBJ2-7; the match to TRBD1 covers 7 bases. Germline V CDR1 and CDR2: MGHRA, YSYEKL. This CDR3 has 15 residues. J lost 0 bases, V lost 2 bases, and 4 bases had no gene match. The CDR3 sequence is CASSQYGTDSYEQYF. The CDR3 nucleotides are TGCGCCAGCAGCCAATACGGGACAGACTCCTACGAGCAGTACTTC.

The CDR3 loop is CASSPGKGNEKLFF. As DNA, the CDR3 is TGTGCCAGCTCACCAGGGAAGGGGAATGAAAAACTGTTTTTT. The chain couples TRBV18 to TRBJ1-4; a weak D match, TRBD1 (5 bases). CDR3 length equals 14 residues. The V and J ends lost 2 bases and 5 bases respectively, with 9 bases between them. Germline CDR1 KGHSH, CDR2 LQKENI.

The chain links TRBV7-9 to TRBJ2-1, with TRBD2 matching over 12 bases. V shed 6 bases, J shed 5 bases, and the junction held 2 bases outside the gene matches. The CDR3 totals 14 residues. Germline loops: CDR1 SEHNR, CDR2 FQNEAQ (reference sequence). The DNA of the CDR3 is TGTGCCAGCAGAACTAGCGGGAGGAACAATGAGCAGTTCTTC. It translates to CASRTSGRNNEQFF. Full variable domain (rest looked up from reference TRBV7-9 and TRBJ2-1): DTGVSQNPRHKITKRGQNVTFRCDPISEHNRLYWYRQTLGQGPEFLTYFQNEAQLEKSRLLSDRFSAERPKGSFSTLEIQRTEQGDSAMYLCASRTSGRNNEQFFGPGTRLTVL.

The V and J genes are TRBV27 and TRBJ2-7, with 10 bases matching TRBD2. The CDR3 is made up of 14 amino acids. Germline CDR1 and CDR2: MNHEY and SMNVEV (reference sequence). The V and J ends lost 6 bases and 3 bases, in that order; junction bases with no gene match: 5. The CDR3 DNA sequence: TGTGCCAGCAGAAGGACTAGCGGCAGCTACGAGCAGTACTTC. Translating it yields CASRRTSGSYEQYF.

The chain carries TRBV28 and TRBJ2-7, with 7 bases fitting TRBD2. The CDR3 runs 18 residues. After removal of 0 bases from V and 5 bases from J, the junction contained 16 bases not matched to a gene. Germline CDR1 and CDR2: MDHEN and SYDVKM. The CDR3 spells CASSLWALRGEGPNEQYF. DNA of the CDR3: TGTGCCAGCAGTTTATGGGCCCTCCGGGGGGAGGGCCCCAACGAGCAGTACTTC.

The rearrangement uses TRBV28 and TRBJ2-2; the match to TRBD2 covers 10 bases. J was trimmed by 4 bases and V by 6 bases; bases with no gene match: 14. This CDR3 spans 18 amino acids. Germline V CDR1 and CDR2: MDHEN, SYDVKM. CDR3 protein: CASRLRGSGRSGTGELFF. Written as DNA, the CDR3 is TGTGCCAGCAGACTCCGGGGTAGCGGGAGGTCGGGCACCGGGGAGCTGTTTTTT. Supplemented by reference TRBV28 and TRBJ2-2, the full variable domain reads DVKVTQSSRYLVKRTGEKVFLECVQDMDHENMFWYRQDPGLGLRLIYFSYDVKMKEKGDIPEGYSVSREKKERFSLILESASTNQTSMYLCASRLRGSGRSGTGELFFGEGSRLTVL.

V and J are TRBV2 and TRBJ2-5; tentative D call: TRBD1 (6 bases). Germline V gives CDR1 SNHLY, CDR2 FYNNEI. The V end was cut by 5 bases, the J end by 4 bases, with 23 bases between. The CDR3 is 17 residues long. CDR3 nucleotides: TGTGCCAGCAGTTGGACAGCCTCTGGACAGATCGGAGAGACCCAGTACTTC. This sequence encodes CASSWTASGQIGETQYF.

This rearrangement joins TRBV28 to TRBJ2-7, with 7 bases lining up with TRBD2. Per germline, CDR1 MDHEN and CDR2 SYDVKM. The CDR3 length is 14 residues. V dropped 6 bases and J dropped 3; count of bases not matched to a gene: 8. The CDR3 loop is CASSLQRDLYEQYF. In DNA, the CDR3 is TGTGCCAGCAGCCTTCAGCGGGACCTCTACGAGCAGTACTTC.

The rearrangement links TRBV5-1 to TRBJ2-1; the match to TRBD2 covers 8 bases. The CDR3 extends over 15 amino acids. The V gene's germline CDR1 is SGHRS and CDR2 YFSETQ. The J segment lost 8 bases and the V segment lost 2 bases, leaving 9 bases of the junction unmatched. As DNA, the CDR3 is TGCGCCAGCAGCTTTTCGGCGGGAGGTTTGCATGAGCAGTTCTTC. Translating gives CASSFSAGGLHEQFF.

The V gene is TRBV30, the J gene TRBJ2-4; 9 bases are a match to TRBD1. Germline CDR1 reads GTSNPN; CDR2 reads SVGIG (reference sequence). This CDR3 is 14 amino acids long. J was trimmed by 8 bases and V by 0 bases; bases with no gene match: 5. CDR3 region: CAWSVDRGADIQYF. Written as DNA, the CDR3 is TGTGCCTGGAGTGTCGACAGGGGGGCGGACATTCAGTACTTC.

The chain couples TRBV21-1 to TRBJ2-1; the table assigns TRBD2, which was not confirmed against the DNA. TRBV21-1 is a pseudogene locus. This CDR3 region has 15 residues. CDR3 sequence (DNA): TGTGCCAGCAGCTGGACTAGCGGGAAATACAATGAGCAGTTCTTC. Translated: CASSWTSGKYNEQFF.

CDR3: CASSSRGPSSGELFF. Written as DNA, the CDR3 is TGTGCCAGCAGCTCCAGGGGCCCCTCTTCGGGGGAGCTGTTTTTT. The rearrangement uses TRBV7-9 and TRBJ2-2, with D possibly being TRBD1 (6 bases). The CDR3 has 15 residues. CDR1 SEHNR and CDR2 FQNEAQ come from the germline V gene (reference sequence). V shed 4 bases and J shed 8 bases, with 17 bases lying between them. The whole variable domain, remainder taken from reference TRBV7-9 and TRBJ2-2, is DTGVSQNPRHKITKRGQNVTFRCDPISEHNRLYWYRQTLGQGPEFLTYFQNEAQLEKSRLLSDRFSAERPKGSFSTLEIQRTEQGDSAMYLCASSSRGPSSGELFFGEGSRLTVL.

The chain is built from TRBV5-1 and TRBJ2-3, with D possibly matching TRBD1 (5 bases). CDR1 is SGHRS, CDR2 YFSETQ, per germline. Trimming removed 4 bases from V and 5 bases from J, with 17 bases in between. This CDR3 comprises 15 residues. The CDR3 DNA follows: TGCGCCAGCAGCAACAGGAGTCCCCCCGGAGATACGCAGTATTTT. As protein: CASSNRSPPGDTQYF.

V usage is TRBV7-9 and J usage is TRBJ2-7; perhaps TRBD2 as D (6 bases). Per the germline V gene, CDR1 is SEHNR and CDR2 is FQNEAQ (reference sequence). The CDR3 runs 14 residues. Trimming cost V 1 base and J 2 bases, with 9 bases left between them. The CDR3 region has the DNA TGTGCCAGCAGCTTAGAGATAGCGGCCTACGAGCAGTACTTC. Its protein product is CASSLEIAAYEQYF. The full variable domain, completed using reference TRBV7-9 and TRBJ2-7, is DTGVSQNPRHKITKRGQNVTFRCDPISEHNRLYWYRQTLGQGPEFLTYFQNEAQLEKSRLLSDRFSAERPKGSFSTLEIQRTEQGDSAMYLCASSLEIAAYEQYFGPGTRLTVT.

As for this clone: Other nucleotide sequences from this sample produce the same CDR3. The chain has TRBV5-1 and TRBJ2-7; tentatively, D is TRBD1 (5 bases). The germline CDR1 and CDR2 sequences are SGHRS and YFSETQ. Trimming removed 2 bases from V and 3 bases from J, with 9 bases in between. This CDR3 comprises 13 residues. In nucleotides, the CDR3 is TGCGCCAGCAGCTTATCAGGGAACTACGAGCAGTACTTC. Translated: CASSLSGNYEQYF.

The J gene is TRBJ1-5, the V gene TRBV6-1; unclear D gene. Germline lookup yields CDR1 MNHNS and CDR2 SASEGT. The CDR3 runs to 13 residues. V gave up 11 bases and J gave up 0 bases, with 11 bases separating them. DNA for the CDR3: TGTGCCGGGCACCGAGATAGCAATCAGCCCCAGCATTTT. Translated: CAGHRDSNQPQHF.

The CDR3 DNA reads TGTGCCAGCAGTTTACGACAGTTTCATCAGCCCCAGCATTTT. It is translated as CASSLRQFHQPQHF. This chain connects TRBV28 to TRBJ1-5; the D gene is possibly TRBD1 (5 bases). This CDR3 contains 14 residues. Germline-derived CDR1 and CDR2 are MDHEN and SYDVKM. V gave up 2 bases and J gave up 5 bases, with 10 bases separating them.

The chain is built from TRBV28 and TRBJ2-7, with unresolved D. Deletions cut 6 bases from V and 3 bases from J, with 9 bases between. The CDR3 loop spans 12 amino acids. Germline V gives CDR1 MDHEN, CDR2 SYDVKM. CDR3 nucleotide sequence: TGTGCCAGCAGCCCACATAACTACGAGCAGTACTTC. Amino acids: CASSPHNYEQYF.

The rearrangement links TRBV15 to TRBJ1-4; 10 nucleotides line up with TRBD1. The V gene's germline CDR1 is LNHNV and CDR2 YYDKDF (reference sequence). CDR3 length equals 15 residues. Trimming at V came to 0 bases and at J to 7 bases, leaving 2 bases not matched to a gene. The CDR3 loop is CATSRDRDRGEKLFF. The CDR3 region has the DNA TGTGCCACCAGCAGAGATAGGGACAGGGGTGAAAAACTGTTTTTT.

This clone was found once. J is TRBJ2-7 and V is TRBV6-1, with 8 bases lining up with TRBD1. The germline gives CDR1 MNHNS, CDR2 SASEGT. CDR3 size: 14 residues. Losses at the gene ends were 7 bases for V and 3 bases for J; bases not matched to a gene: 8. CDR3 coding DNA: TGTGCCAGCACAGGGGGCTCCGGATTCTACGAGCAGTACTTC. This gives the protein CASTGGSGFYEQYF.

The chain links TRBV2 to TRBJ2-5; tentatively, D is TRBD2 (6 bases). The V and J ends lost 2 bases and 5 bases respectively, with 21 bases between them. The CDR3 runs 17 residues. Germline CDR1 reads SNHLY; CDR2 reads FYNNEI. CDR3 loop: CASSEWGFSGLGETQYF. Written as DNA, the CDR3 is TGTGCCAGCAGTGAATGGGGCTTTTCGGGACTTGGCGAGACCCAGTACTTC.

This chain links TRBV5-4 with TRBJ2-3; 13 bases are shared with TRBD2. Trimming took 0 bases from V and 6 from J; bases not matched to a gene: 7. Germline CDR1 SGHNT, CDR2 YYREEE (reference sequence). The CDR3 sequence is 17 residues long. The CDR3 loop reads CASSLETSGRAGDTQYF. In DNA, the CDR3 is TGTGCCAGCAGCTTGGAAACTAGCGGGAGGGCAGGTGATACGCAGTATTTT.

The gene calls are TRBV19 and TRBJ1-1, with a weak D call TRBD1 (6 bases). The CDR3 has 16 amino acids. Trimming left V 6 bases short and J 2 bases short, with 19 bases between. Germline CDR1 is LNHDA and CDR2 is SQIVND (reference sequence). CDR3 residues: CASRTLKIQGNTEAFF. The CDR3 DNA follows: TGTGCCAGTAGGACGCTAAAGATACAGGGAAACACTGAAGCTTTCTTT.

V gene TRBV15 combines with J gene TRBJ2-3; D unclear. The CDR3 spans 13 residues. Trimming cost V 0 bases and J 4 bases, with 5 bases left between them. Germline V CDR1 and CDR2: LNHNV, YYDKDF (reference sequence). The CDR3 nucleotides read TGTGCCACCAGCAGAGATCAGGCAGATACGCAGTATTTT. As protein: CATSRDQADTQYF.

This sequence joins TRBV28 and TRBJ1-5, with 9 bases identical to TRBD1. This CDR3 has 15 residues. Germline V lookup: CDR1 MDHEN, CDR2 SYDVKM. The V and J ends lost 4 bases and 7 bases, in that order; junction bases with no gene match: 8. The CDR3 sequence: CASSSVQDRGQPQHF. CDR3 nucleotide sequence: TGTGCCAGCAGTTCCGTGCAGGACAGGGGACAGCCCCAGCATTTT.

The V gene is TRBV5-6, the J gene TRBJ2-7; D is undetermined. Germline V gene data show CDR1 as SGHDT and CDR2 as YYEEEE. The V gene lost 4 bases and the J gene lost 2 bases, with 13 bases spanning the gap. The CDR3 consists of 14 residues. CDR3 sequence: CASSEIEVPYEQYF. The CDR3 nucleotides are TGTGCCAGCAGCGAAATCGAGGTACCCTACGAGCAGTACTTC. Together with reference TRBV5-6 and TRBJ2-7, the CDR3 gives the full variable domain: DAGVTQSPTHLIKTRGQQVTLRCSPKSGHDTVSWYQQALGQGPQFIFQYYEEEERQRGNFPDRFSGHQFPNYSSELNVNALLLGDSALYLCASSEIEVPYEQYFGPGTRLTVT.